Reported below is one TCR beta chain. Its antigen is currently not known. One base away lies a much larger clone, so this may be a sequencing read error. The approximately 41 donors, aged roughly 6 to 95 years, were systemically healthy Caucasian individuals from Russia. Around 9.7 milliliters of peripheral blood were collected from each donor into EDTA-treated Vacutainer tubes. PBMCs were isolated by Ficoll-Paque density-gradient centrifugation, with at least 6 million obtained per sample. Trizol reagent was used to extract total RNA from PBMCs, with at least 5 micrograms per sample. Naive CD45RAhigh/CD27high T cell percentages were measured by flow cytometry on a PBMC aliquot from every donor. From V the trimming removes 5 bases and from J it removes 9 bases, while the gene matches leave 12 bases of the junction unaccounted for. The CDR3 numbers 16 residues from cysteine through phenylalanine. Kept here is only the CDR3 DNA, which spans 48 bases and is read in frame from base 1. The germline V gene (reference sequence) specifies DFQATT as CDR1 and SNEGSKA as CDR2.

The data belong to a study of blood T cells in healthy people across ages (dated by TCRdb to about 2015). Concerning the study at large: In model experiments, template switching captured roughly one uniquely barcoded TCR beta cDNA molecule for every two T cells. Using deep sequencing normalized with unique cDNA molecular identifiers, the study measured how TCR beta repertoire diversity changes with age. The study analyzed two additional independent replicas of 1 million unique cDNA reads from the same blood draw for two donors, one aged 18 to 30 and one aged 80 or older. The donors were split into four age groups: young (average around 17 years), middle-aged (about 40), aged (more than 60) and long-lived (more than 80). To avoid experimental bias, donors of different ages were spread randomly across the sequencing lanes.

The library was prepared using 5' RACE. The data were produced on an Illumina HiSeq 2500. A second 7 to 11 cycle PCR used a sample-barcoded 5' primer and a J-beta primer mix. A unique molecular identifier was introduced onto each TCR beta cDNA molecule by a template-switch 5' adaptor carrying 12 random nucleotides. At least 2.5 million CDR3-containing paired-end reads were obtained from each sample. The Mint cDNA synthesis kit, primed by a TRBC-specific oligonucleotide, was used to synthesize first-strand cDNA from all RNA. Following uracil-DNA glycosylase treatment, all cDNA underwent a first 18-cycle PCR with the universal primers M1SS and BC2_uni_R. Processing in the source paper ran as follows. For normalization, 1 million high-quality reads, each with a distinct molecular identifier, were randomly selected from each sample. Reads with shared molecular identifiers were discarded instead of being binned into consensus sequences. MiTCR, with a Q25 quality threshold and the strictest error-elimination algorithm, was used for CDR3 identification, clonotype clustering and error correction. Lower-bound total TCR beta diversity was estimated with a nonparametric unseen species model using Euler transformation. In-frame beta chains were kept once TCRdb had trimmed the public reads at Q25 with fastp and called clones with MiXCR. Each entry is one CDR3 protein sequence, shown with its most common DNA and genes. It is TCRdb's table, rather than the study itself, that gives the V and J calls and clone size. The sample records 850,000 to 950,000 distinct CDR3 sequences, roughly 26% of which are singletons. Jointly, the top ten make up about 18% of the sample.

Summary of the overall study and its limitations: Estimates of total diversity based on one million sequenced T cells were considered lower bounds and underestimates. The long-lived group showed more naive CD4+ T cells, fewer expanded clones and increased TCR diversity than the aged group, suggesting age selection. The CMV infection status of donors was not known, potentially confounding age-related changes in expanded clonotypes. There was a strong correlation between observed TCR beta diversity and the percentage of naive T cells measured by flow cytometry. As age increased, observed TCR beta diversity per million T cells dropped in a roughly linear way, and a significant reduction was already evident by age 40. Bulk unsorted PBMC profiling prevented conclusive comparison of naive and antigen-experienced compartments.

In this chain, TRBV20-1 is recombined with TRBJ2-1, with TRBD2 identical over 14 junction bases. The sample comprised blood. This receptor was taken from a woman aged 80 or over in good health. Here the CDR3 is given as CSAAGTSGGTWGEQFF. The DNA sequence reads TGCAGTGCTGCCGGGACTAGCGGGGGTACCTGGGGTGAGCAGTTCTTC.